This T cell receptor beta chain was captured in a study of T cells after yellow fever vaccination. General study findings and limits: It was the secondary response that reached its peak faster, day 5 versus 15, but it was weaker. FACS-sorted repertoires might harbor abundant contaminating clonotypes from the bulk population.

The CDR3 is made up of 14 amino acids. CDR1 is DFQATT and CDR2 is SNEGSKA in the germline V gene (reference sequence). The V and J ends lost 1 base and 3 bases, in that order; junction bases with no gene match: 5. With regard to this clonotype: Its matching antigen is unknown.

TCRdb used MiXCR to reprocess the 5' RACE reads, holding one entry per CDR3 protein. This sample has roughly 500,000 distinct CDR3 sequences, with roughly 19% found just once. J is TRBJ2-7 and V is TRBV20-1; 8 nucleotides line up with TRBD1. This TCR came from a young man who received the YFV17D yellow fever vaccine. The sample was PBMCs, taken 15 days after the yellow fever booster vaccination. CDR3 sequence: CSARGRTGRYEQYF. CDR3 bases: TGCAGTGCTAGAGGACGGACAGGGCGCTACGAGCAGTACTTC.